The following is a T cell receptor beta chain sequence with its context. Antigen specificity is unknown. Generated by immunoSEQ multiplex PCR, the TCRdb table keeps only in-frame clones and is missing some. The data hold tens of thousands of clones, with roughly four fifths observed a single time. The sample is drawn from a study of graft-versus-host responses after intestinal transplantation. Whole-study results and caveats: Maximum circulating GvH clone levels tracked with early post-transplant HvG decreases. Graft-versus-host to host-versus-graft clonal ratios in allografts were high in patients with graft-donor T cell macrochimerism. GvH clones detected in recipient marrow included some appearing first in ileum or blood.

Germline V gene data show CDR1 as MNHEY and CDR2 as SMNVEV (reference sequence). Trimming took 6 bases from V and 0 from J, leaving 18 bases between them. CDR3 size: 17 residues. This receptor was obtained from a human donor who was the organ donor for an intestinal transplant. Sequenced material: unstimulated CD8+ T cells sorted from spleen or lymph node cells, taken before transplant. V is TRBV27 and J is TRBJ1-5; unclear D gene. The CDR3 nucleotides read TGTGCCAGCAGGAATCTTTTGGTGTGGGGTAGCAATCAGCCCCAGCATTTT. Translation gives CASRNLLVWGSNQPQHF.